Shown below are 31 T cell receptor beta chains from a single sample sequenced in a study of T cell changes during pregnancy in multiple sclerosis. TCRdb's table, derived via immunoSEQ multiplex PCR, lists solely in-frame clones and lacks some. The sample consists of fewer than 90,000 clones, around 94% of them appearing once. The sample consisted of peripheral blood, taken in the third trimester of pregnancy. Receptor source: a female donor with multiple sclerosis, enrolled in a pregnancy study.

The chain couples TRBV29-1 to TRBJ1-1, with D hard to call. There are 13 residues in the CDR3. The V gene lost 7 bases and the J gene lost 0 bases, with 12 bases spanning the gap. Germline CDR1 reads SQVTM; CDR2 reads ANQGSEA. The CDR3 sequence is CSATGDMNTEAFF. Written as DNA, the CDR3 is TGCAGCGCAACCGGGGATATGAACACTGAAGCTTTCTTT.

A few counts support this clone. V usage is TRBV10-1 and J usage is TRBJ1-1, with D perhaps TRBD1 (5 bases). Trimming left V 10 bases short and J 0 bases short, with 9 bases between. The CDR3 runs 12 residues. Germline V gives CDR1 WNHNN, CDR2 SYGVQD (reference sequence). The CDR3 sequence is CAIQGLNTEAFF. As DNA, the CDR3 is TGCGCCATCCAGGGTTTGAACACTGAAGCTTTCTTT.

V is TRBV30 and J is TRBJ2-3, with 9 bases matching TRBD2. The CDR3 sequence is 15 residues long. The germline V gene has CDR1 GTSNPN and CDR2 SVGIG (reference sequence). V lost 4 bases and J lost 8; bases outside the gene matches: 13. The CDR3 spells CAWKRVTSGGGTQYF. The DNA for the CDR3 is TGTGCCTGGAAAAGGGTGACTAGCGGAGGCGGTACGCAGTATTTT.

The chain employs TRBV6-1 and TRBJ1-1, with D perhaps matching TRBD1 (5 bases). Trimming removed 3 bases at V and 4 bases at J, with 9 bases between. Germline assignment: CDR1 MNHNS and CDR2 SASEGT. The CDR3 is 13 residues long. In DNA, the CDR3 is TGTGCCAGCAGTGATTGGGGGGGCACTGAAGCTTTCTTT. Translating gives CASSDWGGTEAFF.

The CDR3 DNA is TGTGCCAGCAGCCAAGAATCGCCTGCAGTCCTTTCCTACGAGCAGTACTTC. Protein: CASSQESPAVLSYEQYF. V gene TRBV4-2 combines with J gene TRBJ2-7; D is undetermined. The CDR3 is made up of 17 amino acids. Germline CDR1 reads LGHNA; CDR2 reads YNFKEQ. V was pared by 0 bases and J by 1 base, with 16 bases between.

This clone was found once. The gene calls are TRBV7-2 and TRBJ2-3; no clear D gene. This CDR3 region has 12 residues. Per the germline V gene, CDR1 is SGHTA and CDR2 is FQGNSA. V was clipped by 6 bases and J by 3 bases, with 7 bases between them. CDR3 amino acids: CASRRATDTQYF. The CDR3 coding sequence is TGTGCCAGCAGACGAGCGACAGATACGCAGTATTTT. Supplemented by reference TRBV7-2 and TRBJ2-3, the full variable domain reads GAGVSQSPSNKVTEKGKDVELRCDPISGHTALYWYRQSLGQGLEFLIYFQGNSAPDKSGLPSDRFSAERTGGSVSTLTIQRTQQEDSAVYLCASRRATDTQYFGPGTRLTVL.

The V call is TRBV7-2, the J call TRBJ2-7, with D maybe TRBD2 (6 bases). CDR1 is SGHTA and CDR2 is FQGNSA in the germline V gene. V shed 4 bases and J shed 3 bases, with 16 bases lying between them. The CDR3 covers 15 residues. The CDR3 coding sequence is TGTGCCAGCAGCTGGGGACTGTCTGGGAACTACGAGCAGTACTTC. It specifies CASSWGLSGNYEQYF.

This clone was seen once. This chain links TRBV18 with TRBJ2-1, with 10 nucleotides matching TRBD1. This CDR3 is 14 amino acids long. V trimming: 3 bases; J trimming: 9 bases; junction bases outside the gene matches: 5. CDR1 KGHSH and CDR2 LQKENI come from the germline V gene. CDR3 in amino acids: CASSPGQGEGEQFF. DNA of the CDR3: TGTGCCAGCTCACCTGGACAGGGGGAGGGTGAGCAGTTCTTC.

This chain connects TRBV5-6 to TRBJ1-2, with 8 bases identical to TRBD1. Germline CDR1 SGHDT, CDR2 YYEEEE. The V segment lost 5 bases and the J segment 8 bases; nucleotides outside the gene matches: 11. CDR3 size: 14 residues. The CDR3 DNA reads TGTGCCAGCAGTCTTGGACAGGGAAAAAGGGGCTACACCTTC. It yields the protein CASSLGQGKRGYTF.

The chain combines TRBV5-1 with TRBJ2-3, with 10 bases aligning to TRBD1. The length of the CDR3 is 15 residues. Trimming at V came to 4 bases and at J to 1 base, leaving 3 bases not matched to a gene. CDR1 is SGHRS and CDR2 is YFSETQ in the germline V gene. CDR3 in amino acids: CASSGGQGRTDTQYF. The CDR3 region has the DNA TGCGCCAGCAGCGGGGGACAGGGGCGCACAGATACGCAGTATTTT.

J is TRBJ2-3 and V is TRBV4-1, with TRBD2 matching 8 bases. V shed 1 base and J 6 bases; nucleotides not matched to a gene: 6. Germline-derived CDR1 and CDR2 are MGHRA and YSYEKL. The CDR3 has 15 residues. The CDR3 loop is CASSQVLAGVDTQYF. In DNA, the CDR3 is TGCGCCAGCAGCCAAGTGCTAGCGGGTGTGGATACGCAGTATTTT.

V usage is TRBV7-3 and J usage is TRBJ2-3; D remains ambiguous. The CDR3 consists of 13 residues. Germline CDR1 reads SGHTA; CDR2 reads FQGTGA. V lost 5 bases, J lost 9 bases, and 15 bases lay in between. The DNA for the CDR3 is TGTGCCAGCAGCCCCGGCGGAGCCGACACGCAGTATTTT. This encodes CASSPGGADTQYF.

The genes are TRBV4-1 and TRBJ2-2; 7 bases fit TRBD2. The CDR3 totals 13 residues. The germline V gene has CDR1 MGHRA and CDR2 YSYEKL. J gave up 4 bases and V 6 bases, and 2 bases lay outside the gene matches. The CDR3 reads CASSGTITGELFF. CDR3 in DNA: TGCGCCAGCAGTGGGACTATCACCGGGGAGCTGTTTTTT.

V gene TRBV9 combines with J gene TRBJ2-2, with 8 bases fitting TRBD2. Germline loops: CDR1 SGDLS, CDR2 YYNGEE. This CDR3 has 15 amino acids. J lost 4 bases, V lost 4 bases, and 6 bases had no gene match. CDR3 region: CASSLSGRSTGELFF. The CDR3 bases are TGTGCCAGCAGCTTAAGCGGGAGAAGCACCGGGGAGCTGTTTTTT.

This sequence joins TRBV5-5 and TRBJ2-1, with 7 bases lining up with TRBD1. In germline, CDR1 is SGHKS, CDR2 YYEKEE (reference sequence). The CDR3 extends over 11 amino acids. With 1 base clipped from V and 13 bases from J, the junction kept 2 bases outside the gene matches. The DNA of the CDR3 is TGTGCCAGCAGCTTGAGACAGGGTCAGTTCTTC. Translating it yields CASSLRQGQFF.

The CDR3 region is CASSVDPGRGETQYF. The CDR3 DNA sequence: TGTGCCAGCAGCGTAGATCCAGGGAGGGGAGAGACCCAGTACTTC. J is TRBJ2-5 and V is TRBV9, with TRBD2 identical over 7 bases. Germline V CDR1 and CDR2: SGDLS, YYNGEE. The CDR3 is made up of 15 amino acids. V gave up 0 bases and J gave up 4 bases; unmatched junction bases: 6.

The J gene is TRBJ2-7, the V gene TRBV5-5; 7 nucleotides align to TRBD1. The CDR3 extends over 14 amino acids. V was clipped by 0 bases and J by 5 bases; unmatched bases: 5. Looked up from germline, CDR1 is SGHKS and CDR2 is YYEKEE (reference sequence). CDR3 region: CASSLALTGDEQYF. CDR3 nucleotide sequence: TGTGCCAGCAGCTTGGCCTTAACAGGGGACGAGCAGTACTTC.

V is TRBV2 and J is TRBJ1-2; 7 positions match TRBD1. In germline, CDR1 is SNHLY, CDR2 FYNNEI. The CDR3 is 16 residues long. V lost 8 bases to trimming and J lost 7 bases; unmatched junction nucleotides: 19. CDR3 amino acids: CASGSWDSDSTGGYTF. In DNA, the CDR3 is TGTGCCAGCGGGTCCTGGGACAGTGACTCGACTGGTGGCTACACCTTC.

In its sample, this clone was seen many times. The rearrangement links TRBV10-2 to TRBJ2-4; possibly TRBD2 for D (5 bases). The CDR3 length is 16 residues. The V end lost 3 bases, the J end lost 0 bases, and 12 bases lay between the germline ends. Germline values: CDR1 WSHSY, CDR2 SAAADI. In DNA form, the CDR3 reads TGCGCCAGCAGTGACTGGGCGGGCCTAGCCAAAAACATTCAGTACTTC. Translation gives CASSDWAGLAKNIQYF.

The rearrangement joins TRBV4-1 to TRBJ1-1; D ambiguous. The V gene's germline CDR1 is MGHRA and CDR2 YSYEKL. V shed 0 bases and J shed 5 bases, with 16 bases lying between them. This CDR3 is 16 amino acids long. CDR3 in DNA: TGCGCCAGCAGCCAAGAAAGAGCGAGAGGGAGAACTGAAGCTTTCTTT. It encodes CASSQERARGRTEAFF.

V gene TRBV19 combines with J gene TRBJ1-1; 7 bases map to TRBD1. The V and J ends lost 6 bases and 5 bases, in that order; junction bases with no gene match: 12. Germline CDR1 LNHDA, CDR2 SQIVND (reference sequence). There are 15 residues in the CDR3. As DNA, the CDR3 is TGTGCCAGTAGACAAAACAGGGGTAAGGGGACTGAAGCTTTCTTT. This gives the protein CASRQNRGKGTEAFF.

The chain employs TRBV5-4 and TRBJ1-2, with a tentative D call TRBD1 (5 bases). In germline, CDR1 is SGHNT, CDR2 YYREEE (reference sequence). The V and J ends lost 1 base and 8 bases respectively, with 6 bases between them. The CDR3 spans 11 residues. The CDR3 nucleotides are TGTGCCAGCAGCTTGCAGGGCGGCTACACCTTC. Protein sequence: CASSLQGGYTF.

This chain connects TRBV5-6 to TRBJ1-2; TRBD1 is a possible D gene (5 bases). V shed 0 bases and J shed 8 bases, with 17 bases lying between them. CDR1 SGHDT and CDR2 YYEEEE come from the germline V gene. The CDR3 is 15 amino acids. The CDR3: CASSLGRGGESGYTF. CDR3 sequence (DNA): TGTGCCAGCAGCTTGGGGCGGGGGGGAGAAAGCGGCTACACCTTC.

This clone was recorded once. The chain carries TRBV6-1 and TRBJ1-4; D uncertain. The CDR3 has 15 residues. Germline V lookup: CDR1 MNHNS, CDR2 SASEGT. V was cut by 8 bases and J by 8 bases, with 21 bases left in between. The CDR3 region is CASQDRALPGEKLFF. The CDR3 nucleotides are TGTGCCAGCCAGGATCGGGCCCTTCCGGGGGAAAAACTGTTTTTT.

The V gene is TRBV29-1, the J gene TRBJ2-7; D perhaps matches TRBD2 (5 bases). Deletions cut 0 bases from V and 6 bases from J, with 12 bases between. Germline V gene data show CDR1 as SQVTM and CDR2 as ANQGSEA. The CDR3 covers 13 residues. Here the CDR3 reads CSVEDAERFEQYF. In DNA, the CDR3 is TGCAGCGTTGAAGACGCGGAGCGGTTCGAGCAGTACTTC.

This clone appeared once. The chain carries TRBV19 and TRBJ2-7; 13 bases line up with TRBD2. With 5 bases clipped from V and 4 bases from J, the junction kept 8 bases outside the gene matches. Germline values: CDR1 LNHDA, CDR2 SQIVND (reference sequence). The CDR3 runs to 16 residues. The CDR3: CASSPDRGLAGYEQYF. The CDR3 nucleotides are TGTGCCAGTAGTCCCGACAGGGGACTAGCGGGGTACGAGCAGTACTTC. Full variable domain (rest looked up from reference TRBV19 and TRBJ2-7): DGGITQSPKYLFRKEGQNVTLSCEQNLNHDAMYWYRQDPGQGLRLIYYSQIVNDFQKGDIAEGYSVSREKKESFPLTVTSAQKNPTAFYLCASSPDRGLAGYEQYFGPGTRLTVT.

V and J are TRBV29-1 and TRBJ2-7, with TRBD2 as a possible D gene (6 bases). The CDR3 contains 16 residues. Looked up from germline, CDR1 is SQVTM and CDR2 is ANQGSEA. V lost 0 bases and J lost 0, with 15 bases in between. This CDR3 is CSVEDSGGADSYEQYF. The CDR3 DNA reads as TGCAGCGTTGAAGATTCAGGAGGGGCCGACTCCTACGAGCAGTACTTC.

The chain employs TRBV19 and TRBJ1-1; D uncertain. V lost 5 bases and J 2 bases, leaving 9 bases between the germline ends. The CDR3 consists of 13 residues. CDR1 and CDR2 from the germline V gene are LNHDA and SQIVND (reference sequence). DNA of the CDR3: TGTGCCAGTAGTTGGGGAGGCAACACTGAAGCTTTCTTT. Translation: CASSWGGNTEAFF.

This clone showed up just once. For the CDR3, the DNA is TGCGCCAGCGGAACTAGCGGGACCTACGAGCAGTACTTC. As protein: CASGTSGTYEQYF. This chain connects TRBV5-1 to TRBJ2-7, with 10 bases aligning to TRBD2. The V segment lost 7 bases and the J segment 2 bases; nucleotides outside the gene matches: 3. The CDR3 consists of 13 residues. Germline CDR1 reads SGHRS; CDR2 reads YFSETQ.

The chain recombines TRBV27 with TRBJ1-5; D is unclear. Germline assignment: CDR1 MNHEY and CDR2 SMNVEV (reference sequence). V lost 2 bases and J 6 bases, leaving 11 bases between the germline ends. The CDR3 runs 14 residues. The CDR3 protein is CASSLLGNGQPQHF. The CDR3 DNA reads as TGTGCCAGCAGTTTACTCGGGAATGGTCAGCCCCAGCATTTT.

The V and J genes are TRBV28 and TRBJ2-1, with 8 positions matching TRBD2. V shed 6 bases and J 2 bases; nucleotides not matched to a gene: 9. Germline CDR1 MDHEN, CDR2 SYDVKM. This CDR3 contains 16 residues. The CDR3 DNA reads TGTGCCAGCAGACCTCGTGGAGCGGGGGCCTACAATGAGCAGTTCTTC. Translation: CASRPRGAGAYNEQFF.